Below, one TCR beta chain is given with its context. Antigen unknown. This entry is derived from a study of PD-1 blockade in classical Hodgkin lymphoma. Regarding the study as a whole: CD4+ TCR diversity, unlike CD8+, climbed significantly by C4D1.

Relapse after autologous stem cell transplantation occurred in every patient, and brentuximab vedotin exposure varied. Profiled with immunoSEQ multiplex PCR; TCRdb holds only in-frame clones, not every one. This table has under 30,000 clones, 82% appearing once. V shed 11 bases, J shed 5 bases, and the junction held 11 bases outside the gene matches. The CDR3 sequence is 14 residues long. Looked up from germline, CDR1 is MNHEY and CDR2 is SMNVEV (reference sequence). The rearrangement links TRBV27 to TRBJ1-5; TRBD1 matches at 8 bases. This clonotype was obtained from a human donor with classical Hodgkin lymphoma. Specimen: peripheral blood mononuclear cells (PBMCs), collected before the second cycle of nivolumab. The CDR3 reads CARLGGQAYQPQHF. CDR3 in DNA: TGTGCCCGTCTGGGGGGACAGGCATATCAGCCCCAGCATTTT.